Described below is a single TCR beta chain sequence and its context. The antigen is undetermined. This record comes from a study of cytomegalovirus exposure and HLA in healthy donors. Notes on the study in general: Within an earlier analysis, most TCR beta V segments proved productive either about 87% or about 30% of the time.

V lost 2 bases, J lost 5 bases, and 10 bases lay in between. Germline V gene lookup returns CDR1 SGDLS and CDR2 YYNGEE. CDR3 length: 13 amino acids. This PCR relied on a set of 60 Vbeta primers and 13 Jbeta primers. Under the authors' procedure: In a later analysis, the count reached roughly 80 million unique TCR beta chains, with approximately 11 million shared. This table comes from immunoSEQ multiplex PCR, and its TCRdb copy is limited to in-frame clones, with some not included. Clonal size and the V and J genes are those of that table, whereas D and trimming came from the DNA. The profile shows 200,000 to 250,000 clones, roughly 87% of them singletons.

The sample was PBMCs. This receptor was identified in a woman aged 40 to 49 in good health and CMV-seropositive. This chain links TRBV9 with TRBJ1-1; D not certain. CDR3 coding DNA: TGTGCCAGCAGCGTGGATTTACTAACTGAAGCTTTCTTT. It is translated as CASSVDLLTEAFF.